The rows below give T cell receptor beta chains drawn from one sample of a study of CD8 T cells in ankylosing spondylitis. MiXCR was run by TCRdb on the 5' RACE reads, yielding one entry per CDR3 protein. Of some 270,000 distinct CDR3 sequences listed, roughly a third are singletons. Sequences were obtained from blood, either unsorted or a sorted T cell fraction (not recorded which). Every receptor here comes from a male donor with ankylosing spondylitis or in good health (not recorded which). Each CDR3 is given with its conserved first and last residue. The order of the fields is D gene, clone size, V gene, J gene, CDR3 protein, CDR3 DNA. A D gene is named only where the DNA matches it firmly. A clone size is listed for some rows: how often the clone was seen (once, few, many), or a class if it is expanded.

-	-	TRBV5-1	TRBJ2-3	CASSLEAGMTDTQYF	TGCGCCAGCAGCTTGGAGGCAGGGATGACAGATACGCAGTATTTT
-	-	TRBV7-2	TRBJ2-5	CASSLLGGVGETQYF	TGTGCCAGCAGCTTACTTGGCGGGGTCGGGGAGACCCAGTACTTC
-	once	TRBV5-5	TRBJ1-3	CASSWTIMSGNTIYF	TGTGCCAGCAGCTGGACAATAATGTCTGGAAACACCATATATTTT
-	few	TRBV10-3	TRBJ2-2	CAISDSETGELFF	TGTGCCATCAGTGATTCCGAGACTGGGGAGCTGTTTTTT
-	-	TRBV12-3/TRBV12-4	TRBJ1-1	CASIGTGNTEAFF	TGTGCCAGCATCGGGACGGGCAACACTGAAGCTTTCTTT
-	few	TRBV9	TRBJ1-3	CASSVTPSSGNTIYF	TGTGCCAGCAGCGTGACTCCGAGCTCTGGAAACACCATATATTTT
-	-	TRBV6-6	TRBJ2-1	CASSLPNEQFF	TGTGCCAGCAGCCTTCCTAATGAGCAGTTCTTC
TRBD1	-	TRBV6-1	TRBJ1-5	CASSPTTGRYAQPQHF	TGTGCCAGCAGTCCAACGACAGGGCGTTATGCTCAGCCCCAGCATTTT
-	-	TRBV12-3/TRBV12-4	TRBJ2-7	CASSGDATYEQYF	TGTGCCAGCAGTGGGGACGCCACCTACGAGCAGTACTTC
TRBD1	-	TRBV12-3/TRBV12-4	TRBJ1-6	CASSLRQGASPLHF	TGTGCCAGCAGTTTACGTCAGGGGGCTTCACCCCTCCACTTT
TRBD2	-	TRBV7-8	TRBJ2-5	CASSPRVGEAGPRETQYF	TGTGCCAGCAGCCCTCGTGTGGGGGAAGCGGGGCCCAGGGAGACCCAGTACTTC
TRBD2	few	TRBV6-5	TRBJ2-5	CASSWGERGDPGETQYF	TGTGCCAGCAGTTGGGGGGAGCGGGGGGATCCCGGAGAGACCCAGTACTTC
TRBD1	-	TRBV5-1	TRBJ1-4	CASSSTGGVDEKLFF	TGCGCCAGCAGCTCTACAGGGGGCGTAGATGAAAAACTGTTTTTT
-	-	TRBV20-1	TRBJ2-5	CSASGGGETQYF	TGCAGTGCTTCCGGGGGCGGGGAGACCCAGTACTTC
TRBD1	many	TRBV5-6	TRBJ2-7	CASSYGQGHEQYF	TGTGCCAGCAGCTACGGACAGGGCCACGAGCAGTACTTC